The TCR beta chain under discussion was sequenced for a study of T cell clusters in autoimmune cytopenias. The CDR3 totals 16 residues. CDR1 MNHEY and CDR2 SMNVEV come from the germline V gene (reference sequence). This clonotype is identified as medium-sized from frequency. One tube held mixed TRB-A and TRB-B primer pools for touch-down PCR. One entry per CDR3 protein, without DNA, is what TCRdb gives after re-calling the multiplex PCR reads. This sample contains more than 2,500 distinct CDR3 sequences. Some 38,000 genome equivalents of blood DNA were amplified for TRB. Sequencing was done on a sample of peripheral blood. This sequence originates from a human donor with an autoimmune cytopenia or autoimmune hepatitis (not recorded which). The genes are TRBV27 and TRBJ1-5; TCRdb lists TRBD1, though no DNA is available to test this call. CDR3 loop: CASSFSAGTAGQPQHF.